The 8 T cell receptor beta chains in this list originate from one sample, sequenced in a study of T-cell memory formation after mild COVID-19. In TCRdb, the 5' RACE reads were re-called with MiXCR into one record per CDR3 protein. The sample includes some 450,000 distinct CDR3 sequences, 18% seen only once; the top ten take about 22%. Material for sequencing was PBMCs or a T cell subset sorted from them (not recorded which). Receptors originate from a young man who had mild COVID-19 (a few samples of this study predate the infection). Cell type and time point are not known.

The chain combines TRBV10-3 with TRBJ2-7; a weak D match, TRBD2 (5 bases). From germline, CDR1 is ENHRY and CDR2 SYGVKD. CDR3 length: 16 residues. Trimming took off 0 bases at V and 2 bases at J, with 14 bases between the two ends. CDR3 DNA: TGTGCCATCAGTGAGTCGAAAATCGGGGATCCCTACGAGCAGTACTTC. It encodes CAISESKIGDPYEQYF.

This clonotype turned up a few times. This chain connects TRBV30 to TRBJ1-2; no clear D gene. Germline CDR1 reads GTSNPN; CDR2 reads SVGIG (reference sequence). CDR3 length: 11 amino acids. Trimming shortened V by 4 bases and J by 1 base, and 4 bases separated the two germline ends. The DNA of the CDR3 is TGTGCCTGGAACTTTAACTATGGCTACACCTTC. Protein product: CAWNFNYGYTF.

On this clonotype: An end of the junction does not agree with germline; a read error may underlie this. The chain recombines TRBV5-4 with TRBJ2-3; 10 bases match TRBD2. Germline assignment: CDR1 SGHNT and CDR2 YYREEE (reference sequence). This CDR3 region has 12 residues. The CDR3: CASSASSGGQNF. CDR3 sequence (DNA): TGTGCCAGCAGCGCCTCTAGCGGGGGACAGAATTTT.

The chain combines TRBV19 with TRBJ1-2; D is possibly TRBD1 (5 bases). Trimming took off 6 bases at V and 2 bases at J, with 19 bases between the two ends. This CDR3 has 16 amino acids. Germline CDR1 LNHDA, CDR2 SQIVND (reference sequence). CDR3: CASSRDVVGLNYGYTF. Written as DNA, the CDR3 is TGTGCCAGTAGCCGTGATGTCGTGGGACTGAACTATGGCTACACCTTC.

This clonotype was picked up many times. V usage is TRBV29-1 and J usage is TRBJ2-5; TRBD2 matches 8 bases. V lost 4 bases, J lost 3 bases, and 7 bases stayed unmatched. CDR1 and CDR2 (germline): SQVTM, ANQGSEA. This CDR3 spans 14 amino acids. The CDR3 sequence is CSVGPGGRKETQYF. CDR3 DNA: TGCAGCGTTGGGCCGGGGGGGAGGAAAGAGACCCAGTACTTC.

This clonotype was recorded a few times. This chain links TRBV27 with TRBJ1-6; a weak D match, TRBD1 (5 bases). Trimming pared 6 bases from V and 6 bases from J, leaving 18 bases between. The CDR3 runs 16 residues. The germline V gene encodes CDR1 MNHEY and CDR2 SMNVEV (reference sequence). CDR3 sequence: CASRKMAGTGNSPLHF. The CDR3 DNA reads TGTGCCAGCAGAAAAATGGCCGGGACGGGTAATTCACCCCTCCACTTT.

This chain uses TRBV10-3 with TRBJ2-3; possible D gene TRBD1, 6 bases. Germline V gene data show CDR1 as ENHRY and CDR2 as SYGVKD. CDR3 length: 18 amino acids. V was trimmed by 4 bases and J by 1 base, leaving 21 bases between them. This chain's CDR3 is CAISVPLQWGLRTDTQYF. The CDR3 nucleotides are TGTGCCATCAGTGTTCCCCTCCAGTGGGGGCTTCGCACAGATACGCAGTATTTT.

The chain links TRBV4-3 to TRBJ2-7; D remains unclear. CDR3 length equals 14 residues. V was clipped by 0 bases and J by 4 bases, with 10 bases between them. Germline-derived CDR1 and CDR2 are LGHNA and YSLEER. The CDR3 DNA reads TGCGCCAGCAGCCAAGATCTATGTCTTTACGAGCAGTACGTC. Its translation is CASSQDLCLYEQYV.